The next 2 T cell receptor beta chains were all read from a single sample in a study of cytomegalovirus exposure and HLA in healthy donors. The method was immunoSEQ multiplex PCR; TCRdb's version includes in-frame clones alone and lacks a portion of them. The sample records some 63,000 clones, roughly nine tenths being singletons. Sequenced: PBMCs. The receptors come from a woman between 18 and 29 years old in good health and CMV-seronegative.

The chain joins TRBV9 to TRBJ2-2; D might be TRBD2 (6 bases). This CDR3 spans 16 amino acids. Per germline, CDR1 SGDLS and CDR2 YYNGEE. V lost 0 bases to trimming and J lost 4 bases, with 13 bases between them. CDR3 bases: TGTGCCAGCAGCGTAGGAGGAGGGCTGTCCACCGGGGAGCTGTTTTTT. Protein: CASSVGGGLSTGELFF.

The chain joins TRBV5-6 to TRBJ2-7, with D hard to call. The V gene lost 0 bases and the J gene lost 4 bases, with 5 bases spanning the gap. Germline values: CDR1 SGHDT, CDR2 YYEEEE. CDR3 length equals 12 residues. The DNA for the CDR3 is TGTGCCAGCAGCTTGGTGGAGTACGAGCAGTACTTC. Translated: CASSLVEYEQYF.